This TCR beta chain was documented in a study of blood T cell repertoires in COVID-19. Study at large: Researchers got acute and convalescent COVID-19 samples from the United States, Italy and Spain. From T cells, B-cell-depleted T cells, or PBMCs came the material, which was cDNA or gDNA.

As handled by the study authors: Amplified reference gene primers provided the basis for estimating nucleated cell counts. The protocol was immunoSEQ multiplex PCR, while the TCRdb copy is restricted to in-frame clones and leaves out a portion. The DNA gave D and trimming, while V, J and clone size come from that table. The sample records over 55,000 clones, about 70% being singletons. CDR3 length: 16 amino acids. V lost 5 bases, J lost 0 bases, and 9 bases stayed unmatched. Germline V lookup: CDR1 LNHDA, CDR2 SQIVND (reference sequence). The sequence was collected from a woman in her 70s with acute or convalescent COVID-19. V usage is TRBV19 and J usage is TRBJ2-5, with 7 nucleotides matching TRBD1. Source material: peripheral blood. The CDR3 sequence is CASSLTTGLYQETQYF. As DNA, the CDR3 is TGTGCCAGTAGTTTAACGACAGGGCTCTACCAAGAGACCCAGTACTTC.